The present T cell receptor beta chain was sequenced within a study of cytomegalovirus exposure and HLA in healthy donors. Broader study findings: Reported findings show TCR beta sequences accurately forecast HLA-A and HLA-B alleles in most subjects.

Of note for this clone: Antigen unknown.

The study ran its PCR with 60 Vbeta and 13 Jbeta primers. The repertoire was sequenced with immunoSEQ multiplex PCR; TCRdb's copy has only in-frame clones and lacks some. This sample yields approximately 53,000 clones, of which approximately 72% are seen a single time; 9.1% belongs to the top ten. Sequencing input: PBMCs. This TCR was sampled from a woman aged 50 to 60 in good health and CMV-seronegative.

The CDR3 DNA reads as TGTGCCAGTAGTATAGAATACATTAATCAGCCCCAGCATTTT. It specifies CASSIEYINQPQHF. The J gene is TRBJ1-5, the V gene TRBV19; unclear D gene. This CDR3 is 14 amino acids long. CDR1 LNHDA and CDR2 SQIVND come from the germline V gene (reference sequence). V was trimmed by 0 bases and J by 4 bases, leaving 7 bases between them.